What follows are 8 T cell receptor beta chains derived from one specimen sequenced in a study of T cells in Graves' hyperthyroidism and ophthalmopathy. The TCR beta CDR3 regions underwent amplification using RNA transcripts as the source. The HTBI primer set drove a first-round RT-PCR of the TCR CDR3. TCRdb fed the multiplex PCR reads into MiXCR, producing one record per CDR3 protein. The sample lists about 330,000 distinct CDR3 sequences, roughly 13% occurring once. The sequenced sample consisted of blood. The source is a woman aged 40 to 50 with Graves' ophthalmopathy.

This clonotype has more than one count but fewer than ten. The CDR3 sequence is CASSGGTKAGELFF. The CDR3, as DNA: TGCGCCAGCAGCGGAGGGACCAAGGCTGGGGAGCTGTTTTTT. V and J are TRBV5-1 and TRBJ2-2, with D possibly being TRBD2 (6 bases). The CDR3 runs to 14 residues. Germline CDR1 and CDR2: SGHRS and YFSETQ. Trimming stripped 4 bases from V and 8 bases from J, with 15 bases between.

A note on this clonotype: A read error may explain this, as a much larger clone is one base away. The chain uses TRBV12-3 or TRBV12-4 and TRBJ1-5, with a possible D match to TRBD1 (5 bases). This CDR3 has 14 amino acids. V was clipped by 5 bases and J by 7 bases, with 15 bases between them. CDR3 residues: CASSRDWGDQPQHF. The CDR3 nucleotides read TGTGCCAGCAGTCGAGACTGGGGGGACCAGCCCCAGCATTTT.

There are many counts of this clonotype. V and J are TRBV6-1 and TRBJ2-7; D might be TRBD1 (5 bases). Trimming left V 5 bases short and J 1 base short, with 9 bases between. Germline assignment: CDR1 MNHNS and CDR2 SASEGT. This CDR3 is built from 13 residues. The CDR3 loop is CASSRTRSYEQYF. For the CDR3, the DNA is TGTGCCAGCAGTCGGACAAGATCCTACGAGCAGTACTTC.

In regard to this clonotype: Given a much more abundant clone one base away, this may be a read error. The CDR3 bases are TGTGCCCGCACCCAACAGGGTCGGGACTATGGCTACACCTTC. It yields the protein CARTQQGRDYGYTF. This chain joins TRBV6-1 and TRBJ1-2; D possibly corresponds to TRBD1 (6 bases). The CDR3 is 14 amino acids. Germline V CDR1 and CDR2: MNHNS, SASEGT. V lost 11 bases, J lost 3 bases, and 19 bases lay in between.

The table lists this clonotype with many counts. The V gene is TRBV7-8, the J gene TRBJ1-1; 9 nucleotides line up with TRBD1. The CDR3 has 14 amino acids. CDR1 is SGHVS and CDR2 is FQNEAQ in the germline V gene. V lost 5 bases to trimming and J lost 5 bases; unmatched junction nucleotides: 6. Here the CDR3 DNA reads TGTGCCAGCAGCCCCCGGGACAGGGCGACTGAAGCTTTCTTT. Amino acid sequence: CASSPRDRATEAFF.

The chain links TRBV5-4 to TRBJ2-7; D remains ambiguous. The DNA end lines up better with TRBJ2-1; the J call may be wrong. The CDR3 sequence is 13 residues long. Germline-derived CDR1 and CDR2 are SGHNT and YYREEE (reference sequence). CDR3 residues: CASSPTERYEQFF. DNA of the CDR3: TGTGCCAGCAGCCCCACGGAAAGATACGAGCAGTTCTTC.

A few counts support this clonotype. The chain has TRBV15 and TRBJ1-2; 7 positions agree with TRBD1. This CDR3 comprises 14 residues. The J segment lost 8 bases and the V segment lost 1 base, leaving 7 bases of the junction unmatched. CDR1 and CDR2 from the germline V gene are LNHNV and YYDKDF (reference sequence). The CDR3, as DNA: TGTGCCACCAGCAGAGGGGCCAGGGGGGCAGGCTACACCTTC. Its protein product is CATSRGARGAGYTF. Supplemented by reference TRBV15 and TRBJ1-2, the full variable domain reads DAMVIQNPRYQVTQFGKPVTLSCSQTLNHNVMYWYQQKSSQAPKLLFHYYDKDFNNEADTPDNFQSRRPNTSFCFLDIRSPGLGDTAMYLCATSRGARGAGYTFGSGTRLTVV.

This clonotype was found many times. The chain combines TRBV6-6 with TRBJ2-5; 8 positions match TRBD2. The CDR3 sequence is 15 residues long. The trim removed 0 bases at V and 4 bases at J, leaving 4 bases unmatched. From germline, CDR1 is MNHNY and CDR2 SVGAGI (reference sequence). The CDR3 DNA follows: TGTGCCAGCAGTTACTCGAGCGGGAGCGGAGAGACCCAGTACTTC. Amino acid sequence: CASSYSSGSGETQYF.